The clone carrying this T cell receptor beta chain was counted only a few times. Expressed TCRB transcripts were sequenced after all isolated RNA was converted to cDNA. TCRdb keeps only in-frame clones here, not all; method: immunoSEQ multiplex PCR. The repertoire consists of under 400,000 clones, with less than 20% occurring once and the leading ten covering about 0.044%. Staining for CD45RO/CCR7/CD25/CD127/CD95/CD27 allowed sorting of CD4+ naive, central memory, regulatory and stem cell-like memory cells. The sample originates from a study of beta chain features in type 1 diabetes. The CDR3 is 16 residues long. CDR1 and CDR2 from the germline V gene are MGHRA and YSYEKL. The germline V and J ends were trimmed by 4 bases and 4 bases, with 19 bases remaining between them.

The receptor comes from a woman younger than 30 in good health. The chain couples TRBV4-1 to TRBJ1-2; TRBD1 is a possible D gene (5 bases). The sample taken for sequencing was naive CD4+ T cells from blood. The CDR3 bases are TGCGCCAGCAGCCGAGTGGCCGTAGGGGCTGTCTATGGCTACACCTTC. This gives the protein CASSRVAVGAVYGYTF.